Listed below are T cell receptor beta chains from one sample, sequenced in a study of T cell responses to AZD1222 COVID-19 vaccine. Assay: immunoSEQ multiplex PCR; the TCRdb copy retains only in-frame clones and omits some. The repertoire holds roughly 110,000 clones, with roughly 88% as singletons. This material consisted of peripheral blood, taken on day 0 of AZD1222 vaccination. These receptors were taken from an adult in good health. CDR3s include the opening cysteine and the closing phenylalanine or tryptophan. D genes are given only for firm matches. Only some rows state a clone size, as once, few, many or a class for expanded clones.

J,V,D,size,CDR3,DNA
TRBJ2-7,TRBV7-3,.,.,CASSSDGPYEQYF,TGTGCCAGCAGCTCGGACGGGCCCTACGAGCAGTACTTC
TRBJ2-5,TRBV3-1/TRBV3-2,TRBD1,.,CASSQGQGPPETQYF,TGTGCCAGCAGCCAAGGACAGGGGCCCCCAGAGACCCAGTACTTC
TRBJ2-7,TRBV5-1,.,.,CASSFSGVAGSEEYF,TGCGCCAGCAGCTTTTCGGGGGTCGCGGGGTCGGAGGAGTACTTC
TRBJ2-1,TRBV5-1,.,.,CASSFGRGNEQFF,TGCGCCAGCAGCTTCGGCAGGGGCAATGAGCAGTTCTTC
TRBJ1-6,TRBV5-1,.,.,CASSPVGSYNSPLHF,TGCGCCAGCAGCCCGGTAGGGTCCTATAATTCACCCCTCCACTTT
TRBJ2-1,TRBV3-1/TRBV3-2,.,.,CASSRSDEQFF,TGTGCCAGCAGCCGGTCAGATGAGCAGTTCTTC
TRBJ1-6,TRBV7-9,TRBD1,.,CASSLEGGILHF,TGTGCCAGCAGCTTAGAAGGGGGCATACTCCACTTT
TRBJ2-1,TRBV10-1,TRBD2,.,CASSSGGRGLYNEQFF,TGCGCCAGCAGTTCAGGCGGGAGGGGACTATACAATGAGCAGTTCTTC
TRBJ1-1,TRBV4-2,.,.,CASSRTGSTEAFF,TGTGCCAGCAGCCGCACAGGGAGCACTGAAGCTTTCTTT
TRBJ2-3,TRBV13,.,once,CASSPPRATDTQYF,TGTGCCAGCAGCCCCCCAAGGGCCACAGATACGCAGTATTTT
TRBJ2-7,TRBV27,.,.,CASSYQERFYEQYF,TGTGCCAGCAGTTACCAAGAGCGGTTCTACGAGCAGTACTTC
TRBJ2-7,TRBV19,TRBD2,.,CASSERTSGVYEQYF,TGTGCCAGTAGTGAGCGGACTAGCGGAGTCTACGAGCAGTACTTC
TRBJ1-2,TRBV5-4,.,.,CASSLEGRDYGYTF,TGTGCCAGCAGCTTGGAAGGCAGGGACTATGGCTACACCTTC
TRBJ2-3,TRBV7-9,TRBD2,.,CASSLASGGAGGTDTQYF,TGTGCCAGCAGCTTAGCCTCCGGAGGGGCGGGAGGGACAGATACGCAGTATTTT
TRBJ1-4,TRBV10-1,.,.,CASSPGQGATNEKLFF,TGCGCCAGCAGTCCCGGCCAAGGAGCAACTAATGAAAAACTGTTTTTT
TRBJ2-1,TRBV7-2,TRBD2,.,CASSRTSGGLYNEQFF,TGTGCCAGCAGCAGGACTAGCGGAGGCCTCTACAATGAGCAGTTCTTC
TRBJ1-2,TRBV10-3,TRBD1,.,CAISGRGLDYGYTF,TGTGCCATCAGTGGGAGGGGGCTGGACTATGGCTACACCTTC
TRBJ2-2,TRBV5-1,.,few,CASSLFGNTGELFF,TGCGCCAGCAGCTTGTTTGGGAACACCGGGGAGCTGTTTTTT
TRBJ1-3,TRBV18,.,.,CASSDNSGNTIYF,TGTGCCAGCTCAGACAACTCTGGAAACACCATATATTTT
TRBJ1-3,TRBV4-2,.,.,CASSQESFSGNTIYF,TGTGCCAGCAGCCAAGAGTCATTCTCTGGAAACACCATATATTTT
TRBJ2-7,TRBV5-4,.,once,CASSRRGSSYEQYF,TGTGCCAGCAGCCGCCGGGGGAGCTCCTACGAGCAGTACTTC
TRBJ1-2,TRBV15,.,few,CATSRAGTHLGYTF,TGTGCCACCAGCAGAGCAGGGACCCATCTTGGCTACACCTTC
TRBJ1-4,TRBV5-1,TRBD1,.,CASSPQGAGEKLFF,TGCGCCAGCAGCCCACAGGGGGCAGGGGAAAAACTGTTTTTT
TRBJ2-2,TRBV9,.,.,CASSPRDTYTGELFF,TGTGCCAGCAGCCCAAGGGACACATACACCGGGGAGCTGTTTTTT